This TCR beta chain appears in the sequencing data of a study of cytomegalovirus exposure and HLA in healthy donors. Overall study results and limits: The study put 150 or so TCR beta chains on its list as cytomegalovirus-associated. Diagnosis of cytomegalovirus status made by the classifier reportedly showed high specificity and sensitivity.

Germline V gene lookup returns CDR1 ENHRY and CDR2 SYGVKD. This CDR3 contains 14 residues. To note about this clone: The antigen is undetermined. Relative to the germline gene, one junction end is altered; a read error may explain this. The same CDR3 is also encoded by other DNA sequences in this sample.

PCR was performed using 60 Vbeta and 13 Jbeta primers. The assay was immunoSEQ multiplex PCR, and TCRdb's table has in-frame clones only and misses some. Its listing shows 150,000 to 250,000 clones. Sequencing input: PBMCs. V is TRBV10-3 and J is TRBJ1-1, with a weak D call TRBD1 (6 bases). The source is a boy between 10 and 17 years old in good health and CMV-seronegative. CDR3 DNA sequence: TGTGCCATCAGTGAGGGACAGTCGGATACTGAAGCCTTCTTT. Protein product: CAISEGQSDTEAFF.